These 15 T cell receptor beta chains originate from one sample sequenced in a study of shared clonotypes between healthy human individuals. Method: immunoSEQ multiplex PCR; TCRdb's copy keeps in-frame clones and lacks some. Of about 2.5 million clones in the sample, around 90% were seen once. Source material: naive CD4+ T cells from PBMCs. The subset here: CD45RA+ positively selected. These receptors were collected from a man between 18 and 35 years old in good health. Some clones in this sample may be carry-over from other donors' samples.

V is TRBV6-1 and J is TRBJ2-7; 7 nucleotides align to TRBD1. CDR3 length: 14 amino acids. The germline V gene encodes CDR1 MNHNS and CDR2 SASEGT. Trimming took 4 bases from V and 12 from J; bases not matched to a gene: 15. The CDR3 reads CASSAGDSLPVLYF. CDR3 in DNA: TGTGCCAGCAGTGCCGGGGACAGCCTCCCCGTTCTGTACTTC.

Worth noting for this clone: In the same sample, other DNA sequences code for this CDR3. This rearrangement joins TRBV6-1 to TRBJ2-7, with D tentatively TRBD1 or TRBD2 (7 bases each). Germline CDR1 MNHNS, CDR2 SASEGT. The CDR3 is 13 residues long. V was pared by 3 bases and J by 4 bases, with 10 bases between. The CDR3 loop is CASSEQGGYEQYF. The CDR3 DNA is TGTGCCAGCAGTGAGCAGGGGGGGTACGAGCAGTACTTC.

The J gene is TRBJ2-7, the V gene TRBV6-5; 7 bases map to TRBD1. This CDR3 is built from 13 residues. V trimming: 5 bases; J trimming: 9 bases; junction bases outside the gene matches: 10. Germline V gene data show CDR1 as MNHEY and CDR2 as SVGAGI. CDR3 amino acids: CASSPRQGLGQYF. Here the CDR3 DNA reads TGTGCCAGCAGTCCCCGACAGGGCCTCGGGCAGTACTTC.

The CDR3 here is CASSPQRSSYEQYF. CDR3 bases: TGTGCCAGCAGTCCACAGAGAAGTTCCTACGAGCAGTACTTC. The V and J genes are TRBV27 and TRBJ2-7; D is unclear. CDR1 is MNHEY, CDR2 SMNVEV, per germline (reference sequence). The ends were cut back, 5 bases at V and 1 base at J, with 12 bases in the middle. This CDR3 is 14 amino acids long.

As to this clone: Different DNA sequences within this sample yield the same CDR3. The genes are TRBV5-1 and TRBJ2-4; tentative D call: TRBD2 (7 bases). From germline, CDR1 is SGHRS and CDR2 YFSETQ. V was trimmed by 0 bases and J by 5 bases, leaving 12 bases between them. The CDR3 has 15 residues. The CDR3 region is CASSLVPGGENIQYF. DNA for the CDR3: TGCGCCAGCAGCTTGGTGCCGGGGGGCGAAAACATTCAGTACTTC.

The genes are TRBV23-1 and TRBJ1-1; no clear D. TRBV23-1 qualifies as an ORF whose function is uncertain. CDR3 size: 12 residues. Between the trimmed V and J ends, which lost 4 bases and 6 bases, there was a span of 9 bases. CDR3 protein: CASSPPLAEAFF. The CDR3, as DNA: TGCGCCAGCAGTCCCCCTCTCGCTGAAGCTTTCTTT.

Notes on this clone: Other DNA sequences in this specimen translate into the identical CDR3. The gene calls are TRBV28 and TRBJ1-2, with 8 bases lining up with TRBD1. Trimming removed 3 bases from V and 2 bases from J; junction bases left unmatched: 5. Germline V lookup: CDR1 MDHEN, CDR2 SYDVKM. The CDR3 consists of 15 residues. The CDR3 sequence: CASSLNRGANYGYTF. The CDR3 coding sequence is TGTGCCAGCAGTTTGAACAGGGGGGCCAACTATGGCTACACCTTC.

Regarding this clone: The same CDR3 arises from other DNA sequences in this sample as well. The CDR3 reads CASSIGQGAYEQYF. The DNA for the CDR3 is TGTGCCAGTAGTATTGGACAGGGGGCCTACGAGCAGTACTTC. The genes are TRBV19 and TRBJ2-7, with 10 bases matching TRBD1. CDR3 length: 14 amino acids. Unmatched junction bases numbered 1, after V lost 3 bases and J lost 2 bases. Germline V gene sequence: CDR1 LNHDA, CDR2 SQIVND (reference sequence).

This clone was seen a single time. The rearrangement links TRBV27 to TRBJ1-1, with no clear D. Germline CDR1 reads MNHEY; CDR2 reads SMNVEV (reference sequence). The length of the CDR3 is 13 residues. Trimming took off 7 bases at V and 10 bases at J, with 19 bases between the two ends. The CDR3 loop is CASTRPGGKGAFF. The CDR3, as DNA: TGTGCCAGCACTCGGCCAGGCGGGAAAGGAGCTTTCTTT.

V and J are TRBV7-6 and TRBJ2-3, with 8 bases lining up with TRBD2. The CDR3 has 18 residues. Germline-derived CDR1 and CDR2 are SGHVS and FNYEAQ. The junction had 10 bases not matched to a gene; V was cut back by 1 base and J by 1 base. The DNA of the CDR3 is TGTGCCAGCAGCTTAGGACGGTCTAGCGGGTTGGGCACAGATACGCAGTATTTT. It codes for CASSLGRSSGLGTDTQYF.

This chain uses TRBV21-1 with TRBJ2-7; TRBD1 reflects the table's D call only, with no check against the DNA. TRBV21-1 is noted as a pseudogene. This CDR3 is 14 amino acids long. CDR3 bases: TGTGCCAGCAGGCGACAGGGGGCGGGCTACGAGCAGTACTTC. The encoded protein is CASRRQGAGYEQYF.

The CDR3 DNA is TGTGCCAGCAGTGACGGACAGGGGGTCACCGGGGAGCTGTTTTTT. This gives the protein CASSDGQGVTGELFF. The chain couples TRBV6-1 to TRBJ2-2; 10 bases are a match to TRBD1. Unmatched junction bases numbered 2, after V lost 3 bases and J lost 4 bases. CDR1 is MNHNS and CDR2 is SASEGT in the germline V gene. The CDR3 is made up of 15 amino acids.

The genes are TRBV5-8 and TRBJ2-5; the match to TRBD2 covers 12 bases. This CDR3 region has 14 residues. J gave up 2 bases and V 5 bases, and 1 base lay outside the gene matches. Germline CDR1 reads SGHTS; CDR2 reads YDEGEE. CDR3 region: CASRLAGGQETQYF. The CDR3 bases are TGTGCCAGCAGGCTAGCGGGAGGGCAAGAGACCCAGTACTTC.

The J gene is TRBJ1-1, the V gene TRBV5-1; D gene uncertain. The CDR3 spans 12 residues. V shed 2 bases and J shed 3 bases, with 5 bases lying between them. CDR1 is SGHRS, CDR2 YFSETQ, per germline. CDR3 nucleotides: TGCGCCAGCAGCTTCGGGTACACTGAAGCTTTCTTT. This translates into CASSFGYTEAFF.

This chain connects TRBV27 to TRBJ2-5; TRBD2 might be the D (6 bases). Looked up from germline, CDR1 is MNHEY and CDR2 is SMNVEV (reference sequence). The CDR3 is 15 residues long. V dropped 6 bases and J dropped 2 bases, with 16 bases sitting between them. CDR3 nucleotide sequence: TGTGCCAGCAGGGGTGAGTGGGACTTACAAGAGACCCAGTACTTC. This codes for CASRGEWDLQETQYF.